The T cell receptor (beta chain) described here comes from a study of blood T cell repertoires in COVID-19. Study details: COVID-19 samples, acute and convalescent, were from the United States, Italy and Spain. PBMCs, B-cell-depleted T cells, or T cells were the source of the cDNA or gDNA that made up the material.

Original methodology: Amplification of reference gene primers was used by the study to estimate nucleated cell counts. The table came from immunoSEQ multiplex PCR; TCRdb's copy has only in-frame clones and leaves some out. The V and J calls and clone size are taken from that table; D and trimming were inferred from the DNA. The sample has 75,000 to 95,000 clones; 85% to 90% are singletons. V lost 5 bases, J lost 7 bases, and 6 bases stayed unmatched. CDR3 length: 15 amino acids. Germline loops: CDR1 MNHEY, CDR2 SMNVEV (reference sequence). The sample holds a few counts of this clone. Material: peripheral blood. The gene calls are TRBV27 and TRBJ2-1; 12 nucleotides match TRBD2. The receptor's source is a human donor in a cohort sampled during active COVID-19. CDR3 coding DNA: TGTGCCAGCAGTCCGGGGACTAGCGGGCTAAATGAGCAGTTCTTC. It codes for CASSPGTSGLNEQFF.